Listed below are T cell receptor beta chains from one sample, sequenced in a study of blood T cells in healthy people across ages. Each CDR3 protein is one row after TCRdb ran MiXCR on the 5' RACE reads. The sample holds around 1,000,000 distinct CDR3 sequences, around 27% seen once. In addition, the sample was reused for a study of T cells of mothers and their children.

Sequenced material: blood. These receptors were collected from a girl aged 2 to 10 in good health. Each CDR3 is given with its conserved first and last residue. A D gene is named only where the DNA matches it firmly. The size entry is marked missing in some rows and otherwise reads once, few, many or a size class.

DNA: TGCGCCAGCAGCCAGGCCCAGGGTTCGCCCTCAACTTTC; CDR3: CASSQAQGSPSTF; J: TRBJ2-6; V: TRBV4-3; D: .; size: few
DNA: TGCAGTGCTAGAGATCCCTTAGCGGGAGCGGAGTACAATGAGCAGTTCTTC; CDR3: CSARDPLAGAEYNEQFF; J: TRBJ2-1; V: TRBV20-1; D: TRBD2; size: many
DNA: TGTGCCAGCAGTGAAGCAAGGGCAGGGAATAATCAGCCCCAGCATTTT; CDR3: CASSEARAGNNQPQHF; J: TRBJ1-5; V: TRBV2; D: .; size: few
DNA: TGTGCCAGCATGGGGACCGGAAGGCGTAACTATGGCTACACCTTC; CDR3: CASMGTGRRNYGYTF; J: TRBJ1-2; V: TRBV2; D: .; size: .
DNA: TGTGCCACCAGCAGAGAGACCTCTAACTATGGCTACACCTTC; CDR3: CATSRETSNYGYTF; J: TRBJ1-2; V: TRBV15; D: .; size: few
DNA: TGTGCCAGCAGTGACAGGGGCCAGCCAGCTAACTATGGCTACACCTTC; CDR3: CASSDRGQPANYGYTF; J: TRBJ1-2; V: TRBV28; D: TRBD1; size: .
DNA: TGCGCCAGCAGCCAAGGCCCAGGTTCGGGAGCGGGGGACAATGAGCAGTTCTTC; CDR3: CASSQGPGSGAGDNEQFF; J: TRBJ2-1; V: TRBV4-3; D: TRBD2; size: few
DNA: TGTGCCACCAGCGAGGGGCGTCTCCTCTACGAGCAGTACTTC; CDR3: CATSEGRLLYEQYF; J: TRBJ2-7; V: TRBV15; D: .; size: few
DNA: TGTGCCAGCAGCCAACTTTTTAACAGCGTAGAGCAGTTCTTC; CDR3: CASSQLFNSVEQFF; J: TRBJ2-1; V: TRBV3-1; D: .; size: .
DNA: TGTGCCACCAGCAGAGATCCGCGGGGGAATCAGCCCCAGCATTTT; CDR3: CATSRDPRGNQPQHF; J: TRBJ1-5; V: TRBV15; D: .; size: few
DNA: TGTGCCAGCAGCTTACGGGGGTATAATGAAAAACTGTTTTTT; CDR3: CASSLRGYNEKLFF; J: TRBJ1-4; V: TRBV7-6; D: .; size: .
DNA: TGTGCCAGCAGTTTAGGAGGATCACTGTTTTTT; CDR3: CASSLGGSLFF; J: TRBJ1-4; V: TRBV28; D: .; size: .
DNA: TGTGCCAGCAGCCGGGACTACGGATCAGATACGCAGTATTTT; CDR3: CASSRDYGSDTQYF; J: TRBJ2-3; V: TRBV21-1; D: .; size: .
DNA: TGTGCCAGCAGTGACCGAGGGTACCAAGAGACCCAGTACTTC; CDR3: CASSDRGYQETQYF; J: TRBJ2-5; V: TRBV25-1; D: .; size: few
DNA: TGTGCCAGCAGTTTAGAGGGACAGGGGGTTCTGTACTTC; CDR3: CASSLEGQGVLYF; J: TRBJ2-5; V: TRBV28; D: TRBD1; size: once
DNA: TGTGCCAGCAGCACGAGGGGGGACATTCAGTACTTC; CDR3: CASSTRGDIQYF; J: TRBJ2-4; V: TRBV11-3; D: .; size: few
DNA: TGTGCCAGCAGCGAAACTAGCGGACAATACAATGAGCAGTTCTTC; CDR3: CASSETSGQYNEQFF; J: TRBJ2-1; V: TRBV5-4; D: TRBD2; size: .
DNA: TGCAGTGCCAAGAAACAGGGGGAGCCCCGCTACGAGCAGTACTTC; CDR3: CSAKKQGEPRYEQYF; J: TRBJ2-7; V: TRBV20-1; D: TRBD1; size: .
DNA: TGTGCCAGCACTTGGGTGGGACGGATCAATGAGCAGTTCTTC; CDR3: CASTWVGRINEQFF; J: TRBJ2-1; V: TRBV12-3/TRBV12-4; D: .; size: .
DNA: TGTGCCAGCAGTTTTCTTAGGATGCGAGGTGAAGCTTTCTTT; CDR3: CASSFLRMRGEAFF; J: TRBJ1-1; V: TRBV27; D: .; size: .
DNA: TGCAGTGCTAATAGATTAGACGCGGGGGACGATTCACCCCTCCACTTT; CDR3: CSANRLDAGDDSPLHF; J: TRBJ1-6; V: TRBV20-1; D: .; size: many
DNA: TGCGCCAGCAGCTTGGGTCGGAACACCGGGGAGCTGTTTTTT; CDR3: CASSLGRNTGELFF; J: TRBJ2-2; V: TRBV5-1; D: .; size: many
DNA: TGCGCCAGCAGTTTCAGAGGGGCGGACGAGCAGTACTTC; CDR3: CASSFRGADEQYF; J: TRBJ2-7; V: TRBV28; D: .; size: few
DNA: TGCAGTGCTAGAGAGCTCCTAAGCGGGAGGCATGGCAATGAGCAGTTCTTC; CDR3: CSARELLSGRHGNEQFF; J: TRBJ2-1; V: TRBV20-1; D: TRBD2; size: .
DNA: TGTGCCAGCCGATTGACTAGCGTAGACAATGAGCAGTTCTTC; CDR3: CASRLTSVDNEQFF; J: TRBJ2-1; V: TRBV3-1; D: TRBD2; size: few
DNA: TGTGCCAGCAGTTTTATCGGTGAGCAGTTCTTC; CDR3: CASSFIGEQFF; J: TRBJ2-1; V: TRBV28; D: .; size: few
DNA: TGTGCCAGCAGCTCCCGGACTAGCGGGGCCTTCAATGTGCAGTTCTTC; CDR3: CASSSRTSGAFNVQFF; J: TRBJ2-1; V: TRBV3-1; D: TRBD2; size: .
DNA: TGTGCCAGCAGTTCCCAACGCAGGGTCACCTACAATGAGCAGTTCTTC; CDR3: CASSSQRRVTYNEQFF; J: TRBJ2-1; V: TRBV28; D: .; size: .
DNA: TGCAGTGCTAGCTCAGCAGATTATGGCTACACCTTC; CDR3: CSASSADYGYTF; J: TRBJ1-2; V: TRBV20-1; D: .; size: few
DNA: TGCAGCGTTCTTCTTGACAGGGAGGATGGCTACACCTTC; CDR3: CSVLLDREDGYTF; J: TRBJ1-2; V: TRBV29-1; D: TRBD1; size: .
DNA: TGCGCCAGCAGCTTGGGACAAGTCGATGAGCAGTTCTTC; CDR3: CASSLGQVDEQFF; J: TRBJ2-1; V: TRBV5-1; D: .; size: few
DNA: TGCAGTGCTAGAGACTCATACCGGGCCTTGGGGAAGGATGGCTACACCTTC; CDR3: CSARDSYRALGKDGYTF; J: TRBJ1-2; V: TRBV20-1; D: .; size: few
DNA: TGCGCCAGCAGCTTTTCCTCGGGACACCTCTACACCTTC; CDR3: CASSFSSGHLYTF; J: TRBJ1-2; V: TRBV5-1; D: .; size: few
DNA: TGTGCCAGCAGCCCCTTTGGGGGGACGCAGTTCTTC; CDR3: CASSPFGGTQFF; J: TRBJ2-1; V: TRBV7-6; D: .; size: .
DNA: TGTGCCACCCGACAGGGGACGTACAATGAGCAGTTCTTC; CDR3: CATRQGTYNEQFF; J: TRBJ2-1; V: TRBV24-1; D: TRBD1; size: .
DNA: TGTGCCAGCAGCTTCACTCTATTTGATGAGCAATTCTTC; CDR3: CASSFTLFDEQFF; J: TRBJ2-1; V: TRBV7-2; D: .; size: .
DNA: TGTGCCAGCTCATCTAGCATGGTTGACGCTTTCTTT; CDR3: CASSSSMVDAFF; J: TRBJ1-1; V: TRBV18; D: .; size: few
DNA: TGTGCCAGCCGGGCCTTCTCTGGGGCCAACGTCCTGACTTTC; CDR3: CASRAFSGANVLTF; J: TRBJ2-6; V: TRBV2; D: .; size: few
DNA: TGCGCCAGCTTAGCGGGAGGGAGTAATGAGCAGTTCTTC; CDR3: CASLAGGSNEQFF; J: TRBJ2-1; V: TRBV5-1; D: TRBD2; size: few
DNA: TGCAGTGCTTTTCGTTCCGGGACAACAGATACGCAGTATTTT; CDR3: CSAFRSGTTDTQYF; J: TRBJ2-3; V: TRBV20-1; D: .; size: few
DNA: TGTGCCAGCAGCATCAGGGGTTTTCAGCCCCAGCATTTT; CDR3: CASSIRGFQPQHF; J: TRBJ1-5; V: TRBV12-3/TRBV12-4; D: .; size: few
DNA: TGTGCCGGTGGGGCCCAAGGGCCTGGCTACACCTTC; CDR3: CAGGAQGPGYTF; J: TRBJ1-2; V: TRBV7-9; D: .; size: .
DNA: TGTGCCAGCAGCTCCCTCCTCGCGGGAACTATCACAGATACGCAGTATTTT; CDR3: CASSSLLAGTITDTQYF; J: TRBJ2-3; V: TRBV7-9; D: .; size: few
DNA: TGTGCCAGCAACTCCGGGACTAGCCGTCCCGTTCTCGAGCAGTACTTC; CDR3: CASNSGTSRPVLEQYF; J: TRBJ2-7; V: TRBV28; D: TRBD2; size: few
DNA: TGCGCCAGCAGCTTCAGCGGGGGTGAAGAGACCCAGTACTTC; CDR3: CASSFSGGEETQYF; J: TRBJ2-5; V: TRBV5-1; D: TRBD2; size: many
DNA: TGTGCCAGCAACCCTCCTTCCCCTACTTCTCGATACGAGCAGTACTTC; CDR3: CASNPPSPTSRYEQYF; J: TRBJ2-7; V: TRBV2; D: .; size: few
DNA: TGTGCCAGCAGCCAAGAACCCGCAGCCGGCTACACCTTC; CDR3: CASSQEPAAGYTF; J: TRBJ1-2; V: TRBV4-2; D: .; size: few
DNA: TGTGCCAGCAGCTTCAGTAGCGGGGGAGGGACCGGGGAGCTGTTTTTT; CDR3: CASSFSSGGGTGELFF; J: TRBJ2-2; V: TRBV7-2; D: TRBD2; size: .
DNA: TGTGCCAGCAGGCACGACAGAAACACTGAAGCTTTCTTT; CDR3: CASRHDRNTEAFF; J: TRBJ1-1; V: TRBV7-2; D: .; size: .
DNA: TGTGCCAGCAGCTGGACTAGCGGTCCCACAGATACGCAGTATTTT; CDR3: CASSWTSGPTDTQYF; J: TRBJ2-3; V: TRBV13; D: TRBD2; size: .
DNA: TGTGCCAGCAGCTTCGGACAGCACTTGCGCTACGAGCAGTACTTC; CDR3: CASSFGQHLRYEQYF; J: TRBJ2-7; V: TRBV7-9; D: .; size: few
DNA: TGTGCCAGCAGTTACGTCACTAGAAGCGGCGGGGAGCTGTTTTTT; CDR3: CASSYVTRSGGELFF; J: TRBJ2-2; V: TRBV6-2/TRBV6-3; D: .; size: .
DNA: TGTGCCAGCAGCCAAGACAGGGCCCTTCGCTATGGCTACACCTTC; CDR3: CASSQDRALRYGYTF; J: TRBJ1-2; V: TRBV3-1; D: .; size: few
DNA: TGTGCCAGCAGCTTAGAATCCGAGCAGTACTTC; CDR3: CASSLESEQYF; J: TRBJ2-7; V: TRBV7-9; D: .; size: many